This is a list of T cell receptor beta chains from one sample in a study of cytomegalovirus exposure and HLA in healthy donors. Profiling relied on immunoSEQ multiplex PCR, and the TCRdb table lists in-frame clones only, not all of them. The sample contains roughly 180,000 clones, 76% of which appear only once. The sample was PBMCs. Receptor source: a female donor in good health and CMV-seronegative. Both conserved end residues are part of each CDR3. Fields, in order: clone size, J gene, V gene, D gene, CDR3 DNA, CDR3 protein. A D gene is named only where the DNA matches it firmly. Clone size, where shown, is once, few, many, or a class for clones that have expanded.

>once|TRBJ2-7|TRBV7-6|TRBD2
TGTGCCAGCAAAAGGGGCCAGCGGGGGGCCCACTACGAGCAGTACTTC
CASKRGQRGAHYEQYF
>-|TRBJ1-2|TRBV4-3|-
TGCGCCAGCAGCCAAGCTGGGCAGAGTAAGGGGGGCTACACCTTC
CASSQAGQSKGGYTF
>-|TRBJ1-1|TRBV9|TRBD1
TGTGCCAGCAGCCACCCTAGGGATTCAGGGGGCGGAATGAACACTGAAGCTTTCTTT
CASSHPRDSGGGMNTEAFF
>-|TRBJ1-2|TRBV6-1|-
TGTGCCAGCAGTGAAGTTTATGGCAGGGCTAACTATGGCTACACCTTC
CASSEVYGRANYGYTF
>few|TRBJ2-3|TRBV4-2|-
TGTGCCAGCAGCCAAGACTATACAGGGTTCCTAATCACAGATACGCAGTATTTT
CASSQDYTGFLITDTQYF
>-|TRBJ1-2|TRBV7-2|TRBD1
TGTGCCAGCAGCTCCGGTGGGACAGGGAACTATGGCTACACCTTC
CASSSGGTGNYGYTF
>-|TRBJ2-7|TRBV21-1|-
TGTGCCAGCAGCACCGGGAGGAACTACGAGCAGTACTTC
CASSTGRNYEQYF
>once|TRBJ1-1|TRBV14|-
TGTGCCAGCAGCCAAGGACAGTTCAACACTGAAGCTTTCTTT
CASSQGQFNTEAFF
>-|TRBJ2-1|TRBV29-1|-
TGCAGCGTGCCCCCACGTGCGAGCTCCTACAATGAGCAGTTCTTC
CSVPPRASSYNEQFF
>few|TRBJ1-1|TRBV7-2|TRBD1
TGTGCCAGCAGCGCCGGACAGGGCCTGAAAGCTTTCTTT
CASSAGQGLKAFF
>-|TRBJ2-3|TRBV4-1|TRBD1
TGCGCCAGCAGCCACCTCAACAGGGGAATGATTGGCGATACGCAGTATTTT
CASSHLNRGMIGDTQYF
>-|TRBJ2-2|TRBV7-2|-
TGTGCCAGCAGCAGACCGGGAAGAGAGCTGTTTTTT
CASSRPGRELFF
>-|TRBJ1-1|TRBV2|TRBD1
TGTGCCAGCACCGGACAGGGGTTCACTGAAGCTTTCTTT
CASTGQGFTEAFF
>-|TRBJ2-1|TRBV7-3|-
TGTGCCAGCAGCCAGGGACTGGACAATGAGCAGTTCTTC
CASSQGLDNEQFF
>-|TRBJ2-5|TRBV4-3|-
TGCGCCAGCAGCCGAACAGGGCAGGGGACCCAGTACTTC
CASSRTGQGTQYF
>-|TRBJ1-1|TRBV19|-
TGTGCCAGTAGCCAGACAGGGAACACTGAAGCTTTCTTT
CASSQTGNTEAFF
>-|TRBJ2-3|TRBV12-5|TRBD2
TGTGCTAGTGGTTCACGTGGTAGCGGGGGGACTAGCACAGATACGCAGTATTTT
CASGSRGSGGTSTDTQYF
>-|TRBJ2-5|TRBV25-1|TRBD2
TGTGCCAGCAGTGATTTCCGGCGGGGGGGAATACAAGAGACCCAGTACTTC
CASSDFRRGGIQETQYF
>-|TRBJ2-5|TRBV30|-
TGTGCCTGGGGAACAGTGGCCCAGTACTTC
CAWGTVAQYF
>-|TRBJ2-3|TRBV7-2|-
TGTGCCAGCAGGCCTAGCGTAAGCACAGATACGCAGTATTTT
CASRPSVSTDTQYF
>-|TRBJ2-7|TRBV11-3|-
TGTGCCAGCAGTTACTCCGGGACAACCGAGCAGTACTTC
CASSYSGTTEQYF
>-|TRBJ2-1|TRBV9|-
TGTGCCAGCAGCGTAACACAGGGGAGGTACAATGAGCAGTTCTTC
CASSVTQGRYNEQFF
>few|TRBJ2-5|TRBV6-1|-
TGTGCCAGCAGGACTCTTCGAGGAACGCGGACCCAGTACTTC
CASRTLRGTRTQYF
>-|TRBJ2-1|TRBV7-3|-
TGTGCCAGCAGCACCGGGGTTGACAATGAGCAGTTCTTC
CASSTGVDNEQFF
>-|TRBJ2-2|TRBV5-1|TRBD1
TGCGCCAGCAAACAGGGGACGAACACCGGGGAGCTGTTTTTT
CASKQGTNTGELFF
>-|TRBJ2-2|TRBV9|TRBD2
TGTGCCAGCAGCGTAGGTGGCGGGGGGCGCACCGGGGAGCTGTTTTTT
CASSVGGGGRTGELFF
>few|TRBJ2-7|TRBV29-1|-
TGCAGCGTTGCTCCACAGGGCAGCTCCTACGAGCAGTACTTC
CSVAPQGSSYEQYF
>few|TRBJ1-4|TRBV9|-
TGTGCCAGCAGCCCCAGTCAAGGGGGAAGAGGAGAAAAACTGTTTTTT
CASSPSQGGRGEKLFF
>few|TRBJ1-2|TRBV4-3|-
TGCGCCAGCAGCCAGGGAGACACATACCCGCGTGGCTACACCTTC
CASSQGDTYPRGYTF
>once|TRBJ2-6|TRBV29-1|-
TGCAGCGTTGGGTACTCTGGGGCCAACGGCCTGACTTTC
CSVGYSGANGLTF
>once|TRBJ2-7|TRBV27|-
TGTGCCAGCAGCGTCGGGGGGCTTGGTGTCTACGAGCAGTACTTC
CASSVGGLGVYEQYF
>-|TRBJ2-5|TRBV4-3|TRBD2
TGCGCCAGCAGCCGGGGCGTGAGCGGGGGGTTACAGCAGTACTTC
CASSRGVSGGLQQYF
>-|TRBJ2-6|TRBV28|-
TGTGCCAGCAGTGCCCCGACAGTCCAAGGCTCTGGGGCCAACGTCCTGACTTTC
CASSAPTVQGSGANVLTF
>-|TRBJ1-2|TRBV30|-
TGTGCCTGGAGTGAATTCAGGTTGTATGGCTACACCTTC
CAWSEFRLYGYTF
>once|TRBJ2-7|TRBV6-5|-
TGTGCCAGCAAATTGGGGACTGGCTCCTACGAGCAGTACTTC
CASKLGTGSYEQYF
>-|TRBJ2-2|TRBV5-1|-
TGCGCCAGCAGCTTTAGTCCGAACACCGGGGAGCTGTTTTTT
CASSFSPNTGELFF
>-|TRBJ1-1|TRBV4-3|-
TGCGCCAGCAGCCAAGATACCGCCGGGTACACTGAAGCTTTCTTT
CASSQDTAGYTEAFF
>-|TRBJ1-6|TRBV18|TRBD1
TGTGCCAGCTCCCAGGACAGGGGGGTAAATTCACCCCTCCACTTT
CASSQDRGVNSPLHF
>-|TRBJ1-1|TRBV5-4|-
TGTGCCAGCAGCGGGGGACTTATGCCTGAAGCTTTCTTT
CASSGGLMPEAFF
>-|TRBJ2-1|TRBV13|TRBD2
TGTGCCAGCAGCCAAGAGGAAGGGACTAGCGGGAGGGGCTACAATGAGCAGTTCTTC
CASSQEEGTSGRGYNEQFF
>-|TRBJ2-3|TRBV7-2|TRBD1
TGTGCCAGCAGACGCTCCGGGACAGGGTCCACAGATACGCAGTATTTT
CASRRSGTGSTDTQYF
>-|TRBJ2-3|TRBV29-1|TRBD2
TGCAGCCTTAGCGGGGGCTACATTAGCACAGATACGCAGTATTTT
CSLSGGYISTDTQYF
>-|TRBJ1-1|TRBV29-1|-
TGCAGCGTTGAAGTGCCTATATCACGAGGCTTTCGGAACACTGAAGCTTTCTTT
CSVEVPISRGFRNTEAFF
>-|TRBJ2-7|TRBV9|TRBD1
TGTGCCAGCAGCGTAGGAGGGACAGGGATCTACGAGCAGTACTTC
CASSVGGTGIYEQYF
>-|TRBJ1-1|TRBV28|-
TGTGCCAGCAGTTTCAGCGGTGGCGCTGAAGCTTTCTTT
CASSFSGGAEAFF
>-|TRBJ2-1|TRBV30|-
TGTGCCTGGGGGGCAGGGACATCCTACAATGAGCAGTTCTTC
CAWGAGTSYNEQFF
>few|TRBJ2-5|TRBV5-4|TRBD1
TGTGCCAGCAGCAGAGGGACAGGGAGGTACGAGACCCAGTACTTC
CASSRGTGRYETQYF
>-|TRBJ2-1|TRBV7-3|TRBD1
TGTGCCAGCAGCGAGGGACAGGGGGCTTGGGGTGAGCAGTTCTTC
CASSEGQGAWGEQFF
>-|TRBJ2-7|TRBV19|TRBD2
TGTGCCAGTAGTATGACTAGCGGGGGGCCTACCTACGAGCAGTACTTC
CASSMTSGGPTYEQYF
>-|TRBJ2-5|TRBV15|-
TGTGCCACCAGCAGAGATACACAAGAGACCCAGTACTTC
CATSRDTQETQYF
>-|TRBJ2-7|TRBV10-1|-
TGCGCCAGCAGTGACCTCGTGCAGAATAACTACGAGCAGTACTTC
CASSDLVQNNYEQYF
>-|TRBJ2-2|TRBV6-6|TRBD1
TGTGCCAGCAGTCCGGACAGGGGGCCCGGGGAGCTGTTTTTT
CASSPDRGPGELFF
>-|TRBJ2-7|TRBV7-9|-
TGTGCCAGCAGCTTAGCGGTGGGGCAGAGGAACGAGCAGTACTTC
CASSLAVGQRNEQYF